This is a list of T cell receptor beta chains from one sample in a study of blood T cell repertoires in COVID-19. Only in-frame clones appear in the TCRdb table, and some are missing; sequencing was by immunoSEQ multiplex PCR. The sample lists roughly 200,000 clones; 75% to 90% were seen once. Material: peripheral blood. These receptors originate from a man aged 35 to 55 with acute or convalescent COVID-19. The CDR3 runs from the conserved cysteine through the conserved F or W. D genes are given only for firm matches. Clone size is not always given. Where it is, it says once, few, many or a class for expanded clones.

CDR3: CASSWTGNTGELFF
DNA: TGTGCCAGCAGTTGGACAGGCAACACCGGGGAGCTGTTTTTT
size: .
V: TRBV6-4
J: TRBJ2-2
D: TRBD1
length: 14

CDR3: CASSPVADGYTF
DNA: TGTGCCAGCAGCCCCGTGGCAGATGGCTACACCTTC
size: .
V: TRBV5-5
J: TRBJ1-2
D: .
length: 12

CDR3: CASSTQVSEAFF
DNA: TGTGCCAGCAGTACACAGGTATCGGAAGCTTTCTTT
size: .
V: TRBV2
J: TRBJ1-1
D: .
length: 12

CDR3: CASSAGYNEQFF
DNA: TGTGCCAGCAGCGCGGGGTACAATGAGCAGTTCTTC
size: once
V: TRBV9
J: TRBJ2-1
D: .
length: 12

CDR3: CASSPWTGGNYGYTF
DNA: TGTGCCAGTAGTCCATGGACAGGGGGCAACTATGGCTACACCTTC
size: .
V: TRBV19
J: TRBJ1-2
D: TRBD1
length: 15

CDR3: CASTPSGQGYGYTF
DNA: TGTGCCAGCACCCCGTCGGGGCAGGGGTATGGCTACACCTTC
size: .
V: TRBV9
J: TRBJ1-2
D: .
length: 14

CDR3: CASSLVGFGTRVQETQYF
DNA: TGTGCCAGCAGCTTAGTGGGCTTCGGGACAAGAGTACAAGAGACCCAGTACTTC
size: .
V: TRBV7-2
J: TRBJ2-5
D: .
length: 18

CDR3: CASSQRLAGTETQYF
DNA: TGTGCCAGCAGCCAAAGACTAGCGGGGACAGAGACCCAGTACTTC
size: .
V: TRBV3-1/TRBV3-2
J: TRBJ2-5
D: TRBD2
length: 15

CDR3: CAWSLAGGAWQPQHF
DNA: TGTGCCTGGAGTCTGGCTGGGGGGGCATGGCAGCCCCAGCATTTT
size: .
V: TRBV30
J: TRBJ1-5
D: .
length: 15

CDR3: CASSSRQGGHEQYF
DNA: TGTGCCAGCAGTAGTCGACAGGGGGGCCACGAGCAGTACTTC
size: once
V: TRBV6-5
J: TRBJ2-7
D: TRBD1
length: 14

CDR3: CATSDTGTSGNEQFF
DNA: TGTGCCACCAGTGATACCGGGACTAGCGGCAATGAGCAGTTCTTC
size: .
V: TRBV24-1
J: TRBJ2-1
D: TRBD2
length: 15

CDR3: CASSSTGANYGYTF
DNA: TGTGCCAGCAGTTCTACAGGAGCTAACTATGGCTACACCTTC
size: once
V: TRBV2
J: TRBJ1-2
D: .
length: 14

CDR3: CASTQGTSFNEQFF
DNA: TGTGCCAGCACCCAAGGGACTAGCTTCAATGAGCAGTTCTTC
size: .
V: TRBV3-1/TRBV3-2
J: TRBJ2-1
D: TRBD2
length: 14

CDR3: CATSSGVSLHF
DNA: TGTGCCACCAGCAGCGGGGTATCCCTCCACTTT
size: .
V: TRBV15
J: TRBJ1-6
D: .
length: 11